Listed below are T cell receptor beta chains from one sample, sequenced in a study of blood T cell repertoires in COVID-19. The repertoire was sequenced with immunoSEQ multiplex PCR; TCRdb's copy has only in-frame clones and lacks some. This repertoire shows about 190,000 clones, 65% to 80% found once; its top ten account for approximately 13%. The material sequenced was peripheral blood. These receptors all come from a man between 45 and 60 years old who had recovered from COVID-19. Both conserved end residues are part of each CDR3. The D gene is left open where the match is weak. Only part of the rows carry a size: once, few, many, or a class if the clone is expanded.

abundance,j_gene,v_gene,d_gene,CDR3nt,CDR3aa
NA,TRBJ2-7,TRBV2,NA,TGTGCCAGCAGGGGGGCAGCGTACGAGCAGTACTTC,CASRGAAYEQYF
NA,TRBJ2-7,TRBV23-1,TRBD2,TGCGCCAGCAGTCAATCGAAGGTTTTAGCGGGAGAATTTATCAACGAGCAGTACTTC,CASSQSKVLAGEFINEQYF
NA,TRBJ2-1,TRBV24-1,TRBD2,TGTGCCACCAGTGATTTGCGGACTAGGGAGCAGTTCTTC,CATSDLRTREQFF
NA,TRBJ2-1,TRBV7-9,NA,TGTGCCAGCAGCTTAGCAGGGGTCGATGAGCAGTTCTTC,CASSLAGVDEQFF
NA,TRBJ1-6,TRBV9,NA,TGTGCCAGCAGCGATAGGGGGGGAATTAATTCACCCCTCCACTTT,CASSDRGGINSPLHF
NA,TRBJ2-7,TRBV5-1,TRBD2,TGCGCCAGCAGCCTTAGCGGGAACACCCCCTACGAGCAGTACTTC,CASSLSGNTPYEQYF
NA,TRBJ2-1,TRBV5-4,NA,TGTGCCAGCACCTCACCCGCTAGCGCCAGCTCCTACAATGAGCAGTTCTTC,CASTSPASASSYNEQFF
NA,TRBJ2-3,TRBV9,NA,TGTGCCAGCAGCGTAGCGGGAGCCCTAACCACAGATACGCAGTATTTT,CASSVAGALTTDTQYF
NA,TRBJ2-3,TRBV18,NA,TGTGCCAGCTCAGAGGGCAGTAGCACAGATACGCAGTATTTT,CASSEGSSTDTQYF
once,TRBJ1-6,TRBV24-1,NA,TGTGCCACCAGTGATTCGCGGGGGGGAGATTCACCCCTCCACTTT,CATSDSRGGDSPLHF
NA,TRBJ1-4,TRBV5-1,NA,TGCGCCAGCAGCTTAGAACCCAGGGGTGGAAATGAAAAACTGTTTTTT,CASSLEPRGGNEKLFF
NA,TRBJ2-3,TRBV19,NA,TGTGCCAGATCTAGTCAGAAACTAGCCATTAGCACAGATACGCAGTATTTT,CARSSQKLAISTDTQYF
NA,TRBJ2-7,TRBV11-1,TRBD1,TGTGCCAGCAGCTACAGGACAGGGCAGGACGAGCAGTACTTC,CASSYRTGQDEQYF
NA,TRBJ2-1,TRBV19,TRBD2,TGTGCCAGTAGTCCCGGCGGGAGGGCGGGTGAGCAGTTCTTC,CASSPGGRAGEQFF
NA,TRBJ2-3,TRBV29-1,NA,TGCAGCGGTGCCAGGTCCGACACAGATACGCAGTATTTT,CSGARSDTDTQYF
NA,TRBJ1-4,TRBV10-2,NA,TGCGCCAGCAGTGTGTCGAGGGAACTGTTTTTT,CASSVSRELFF
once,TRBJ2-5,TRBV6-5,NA,TGTGCCAGCAGTTACTCGTGGGCTGGCCAAGAGACCCAGTACTTC,CASSYSWAGQETQYF
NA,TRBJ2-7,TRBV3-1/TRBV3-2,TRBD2,TGTGCCAGCAGCCAAGATAACACGGGAGGTTACGAGCAGTACTTC,CASSQDNTGGYEQYF
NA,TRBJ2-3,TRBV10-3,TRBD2,TGTGCCATCAGTCGGACTAGCGGGATCACAGATACGCAGTATTTT,CAISRTSGITDTQYF
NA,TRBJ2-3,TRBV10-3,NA,TGTGCCACCAAACCGGGAGTCACAGATACGCAGTATTTT,CATKPGVTDTQYF
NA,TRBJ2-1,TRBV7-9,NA,TGTGCCAGCAGATCCACCTGGACGGACAGCTCCTACAATGAGCAGTTCTTC,CASRSTWTDSSYNEQFF
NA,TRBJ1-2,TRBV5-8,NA,TGTGCCAGCAGAAGACCCGGTGGGGAGGGGAACTATGGCTACACCTTC,CASRRPGGEGNYGYTF
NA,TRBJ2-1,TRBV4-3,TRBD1,TGCGCCAGCAGCCAGTCTAGGACAGGGAACAATGAGCAGTTCTTC,CASSQSRTGNNEQFF
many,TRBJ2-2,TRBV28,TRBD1,TGTGCCAGCAGTGACACACGACAGGGCCCGAACACCGGGGAGCTGTTTTTT,CASSDTRQGPNTGELFF
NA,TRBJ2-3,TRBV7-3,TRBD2,TGTGCCAGCAGCTTAGGATCCGGGACTAGCGGGAGTACGCAGTATTTT,CASSLGSGTSGSTQYF
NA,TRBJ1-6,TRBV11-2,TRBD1,TGTGCCAGCAGCCCAGGACAGGGGGCTTCACCCCTCCACTTT,CASSPGQGASPLHF
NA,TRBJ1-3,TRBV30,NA,TGTGCCTGGGGACACGGGGGCTCTGGAAACACCATATATTTT,CAWGHGGSGNTIYF
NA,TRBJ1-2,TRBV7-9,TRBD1,TGTGCCAGCAGCGGGCGGGACAGCCCCAACTATGGCTACACCTTC,CASSGRDSPNYGYTF